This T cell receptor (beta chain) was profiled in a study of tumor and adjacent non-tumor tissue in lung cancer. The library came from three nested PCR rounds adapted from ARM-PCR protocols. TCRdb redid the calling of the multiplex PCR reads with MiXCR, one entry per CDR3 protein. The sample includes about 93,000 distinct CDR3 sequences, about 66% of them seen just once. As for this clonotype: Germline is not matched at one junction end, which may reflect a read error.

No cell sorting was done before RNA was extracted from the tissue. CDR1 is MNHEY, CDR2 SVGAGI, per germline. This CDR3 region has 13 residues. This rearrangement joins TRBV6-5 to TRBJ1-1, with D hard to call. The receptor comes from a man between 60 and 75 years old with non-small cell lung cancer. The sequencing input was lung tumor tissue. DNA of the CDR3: TGTGCCAATAGTTATCAGGTGAACATTGAAGCTTTCTTT. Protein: CANSYQVNIEAFF.